This TCR beta chain originates from a study of cytomegalovirus exposure and HLA in healthy donors. CDR1 SGHRS and CDR2 YFSETQ come from the germline V gene. The trim removed 2 bases at V and 1 base at J, leaving 3 bases unmatched. This CDR3 is 15 amino acids long. The PCR ran on 60 Vbeta and 13 Jbeta primers. Libraries were prepared by immunoSEQ multiplex PCR; TCRdb keeps only in-frame clonotypes and omits some of them. The sample yields 65,000 to 70,000 clones, approximately 77% seen once. The chain joins TRBV5-1 to TRBJ1-5, with TRBD1 matching over 7 bases. The sequence was collected from a woman in her 30s in good health and CMV-seropositive. The sample was PBMCs. CDR3 DNA: TGCGCCAGCAGCTTAACAGGGGCCAGCAATCAGCCCCAGCATTTT. It encodes CASSLTGASNQPQHF.